The next 25 T cell receptor beta chains were all read from a single sample in a study of blood T cell repertoires in COVID-19. Some clones are missing from TCRdb's copy, which holds only in-frame ones; the method was immunoSEQ multiplex PCR. This sample has roughly 230,000 clones; about four fifths occur once, and the top ten carry approximately 4%. The sequenced sample was peripheral blood. These receptors came from a man in his forties or fifties with active or convalescent COVID-19.

This clone was recorded once. The chain recombines TRBV27 with TRBJ2-5; 8 bases agree with TRBD2. The CDR3 loop spans 14 amino acids. J gave up 4 bases and V 2 bases, and 3 bases lay outside the gene matches. Germline V CDR1 and CDR2: MNHEY, SMNVEV (reference sequence). In DNA, the CDR3 is TGTGCCAGCAGTTTAGCGGGGGGCCCAGAGACCCAGTACTTC. Its protein product is CASSLAGGPETQYF.

The genes are TRBV6-2 or TRBV6-3 and TRBJ1-1; 8 bases map to TRBD1. J gave up 6 bases and V 0 bases, and 6 bases lay outside the gene matches. The CDR3 loop spans 15 amino acids. CDR1 is MNHEY and CDR2 is SVGEGT in the germline V gene. For the CDR3, the DNA is TGTGCCAGCAGTTACTCGAGACAGGGGAGGGCTGAAGCTTTCTTT. This sequence encodes CASSYSRQGRAEAFF.

The chain is built from TRBV9 and TRBJ2-1; maybe TRBD2 (7 bases). The V and J ends lost 4 bases and 6 bases respectively, with 20 bases between them. The V gene's germline CDR1 is SGDLS and CDR2 YYNGEE. This CDR3 region has 16 residues. The CDR3 DNA sequence: TGTGCCAGCAGCCTCGAAAGTGCGGGGGCCTTCAATGAGCAGTTCTTC. This encodes CASSLESAGAFNEQFF.

The chain joins TRBV19 to TRBJ1-1; D uncertain. Between the trimmed V and J ends, which lost 9 bases and 4 bases, there was a span of 15 bases. The CDR3 sequence is 13 residues long. The germline gives CDR1 LNHDA, CDR2 SQIVND (reference sequence). This chain's CDR3 is CASKGGKSTEAFF. DNA of the CDR3: TGTGCCAGCAAGGGAGGGAAATCCACTGAAGCTTTCTTT.

The chain is built from TRBV5-5 and TRBJ1-2, with D unclear. Germline V CDR1 and CDR2: SGHKS, YYEKEE (reference sequence). Trimming cost V 5 bases and J 7 bases, with 15 bases left between them. The CDR3 sequence is 13 residues long. This CDR3 reads CASSFVRGAGYTF. DNA of the CDR3: TGTGCCAGCAGTTTCGTCCGGGGAGCTGGCTACACCTTC.

The chain is built from TRBV27 and TRBJ1-5; the D gene is possibly TRBD1 (6 bases). Trimming removed 6 bases at V and 3 bases at J, with 15 bases between. Germline CDR1 and CDR2: MNHEY and SMNVEV (reference sequence). The CDR3 has 15 amino acids. The DNA for the CDR3 is TGTGCCAGCAGACTTGGTGGGGGGGCCAATCAGCCCCAGCATTTT. This translates into CASRLGGGANQPQHF.

The chain has TRBV5-1 and TRBJ2-7, with 9 positions matching TRBD1. From germline, CDR1 is SGHRS and CDR2 YFSETQ. This CDR3 has 13 amino acids. The V and J ends lost 4 bases and 9 bases, in that order; junction bases with no gene match: 8. Here the CDR3 DNA reads TGCGCCAGCAGCACCGCCGGGACAGGGTTGCAGTACTTC. Its translation: CASSTAGTGLQYF.

CDR3 sequence reads: CASSDRSNTGELFF. The DNA for the CDR3 is TGTGCCAGCAGCGACAGGTCGAACACCGGGGAGCTGTTTTTT. The rearrangement uses TRBV11-3 and TRBJ2-2; tentatively, D is TRBD1 (6 bases). CDR1 is SGHNT, CDR2 YENEEA, per germline. The CDR3 has 14 residues. The germline V and J ends were trimmed by 5 bases and 0 bases, with 7 bases remaining between them. Full variable domain (remainder filled in from reference TRBV11-3 and TRBJ2-2): EAGVVQSPRYKIIEKKQPVAFWCNPISGHNTLYWYLQNLGQGPELLIRYENEEAVDDSQLPKDRFSAERLKGVDSTLKIQPAELGDSAVYLCASSDRSNTGELFFGEGSRLTVL.

Written as DNA, the CDR3 is TGCAGCGTCGGACAGGGCACCGGGGAGCTGTTTTTT. This translates into CSVGQGTGELFF. This chain connects TRBV29-1 to TRBJ2-2, with 8 bases identical to TRBD1. Germline-derived CDR1 and CDR2 are SQVTM and ANQGSEA. There are 12 residues in the CDR3. The V gene end was trimmed by 6 bases and the J gene end by 4 bases; junction bases not matched to a gene: 1.

The V gene is TRBV13, the J gene TRBJ2-5; the match to TRBD2 covers 9 bases. V dropped 0 bases and J dropped 4; count of bases not matched to a gene: 6. Germline assignment: CDR1 PRHDT and CDR2 FYEKMQ (reference sequence). This CDR3 comprises 16 residues. The CDR3 region is CASSLGFAGGPETQYF. The CDR3 DNA is TGTGCCAGCAGCTTAGGATTTGCGGGGGGGCCAGAGACCCAGTACTTC.

This chain uses TRBV29-1 with TRBJ2-2; 8 nucleotides align to TRBD2. Per germline, CDR1 SQVTM and CDR2 ANQGSEA. V trimming: 1 base; J trimming: 5 bases; junction bases outside the gene matches: 12. The CDR3 contains 17 residues. In DNA form, the CDR3 reads TGCAGCGTTGAAGTGGCGGGGGGCGGTATTGGAACCGGGGAGCTGTTTTTT. Translated, it gives CSVEVAGGGIGTGELFF.

The chain recombines TRBV14 with TRBJ2-7, with 9 bases that match TRBD2. Germline CDR1 SGHDN, CDR2 FVKESK. The CDR3 length is 16 residues. Trimming took 3 bases from V and 4 from J; bases not matched to a gene: 10. The CDR3 sequence is CASSQTGTSHGYEQYF. The DNA for the CDR3 is TGTGCCAGCAGCCAGACCGGGACTAGCCACGGGTACGAGCAGTACTTC.

This sequence joins TRBV7-8 and TRBJ2-2; 11 positions agree with TRBD2. The CDR3 runs 16 residues. V dropped 5 bases and J dropped 0; count of bases not matched to a gene: 2. CDR1 is SGHVS and CDR2 is FQNEAQ in the germline V gene. The CDR3: CASSKLAGANTGELFF. As DNA, the CDR3 is TGTGCCAGCAGCAAACTAGCGGGGGCGAACACCGGGGAGCTGTTTTTT.

This clone was recorded once. This chain joins TRBV5-1 and TRBJ2-1; a weak D match, TRBD2 (6 bases). The CDR3 runs 14 residues. V lost 4 bases and J lost 3, with 11 bases in between. Germline lookup yields CDR1 SGHRS and CDR2 YFSETQ. CDR3 loop: CASSPSERYNEQFF. CDR3 nucleotides: TGCGCCAGCAGCCCTAGCGAGCGCTACAATGAGCAGTTCTTC.

This chain connects TRBV20-1 to TRBJ2-3; no clear D gene. The CDR3 spans 11 residues. Per germline, CDR1 DFQATT and CDR2 SNEGSKA (reference sequence). Trimming shortened V by 5 bases and J by 5 bases, and 8 bases separated the two germline ends. CDR3 region: CSAPYGDTQYF. As DNA, the CDR3 is TGCAGTGCTCCCTATGGAGATACGCAGTATTTT.

The rearrangement uses TRBV27 and TRBJ1-4, with TRBD1 identical over 9 bases. The CDR3 loop spans 14 amino acids. Germline CDR1 is MNHEY and CDR2 is SMNVEV (reference sequence). V lost 5 bases and J lost 8; bases outside the gene matches: 6. DNA of the CDR3: TGTGCCAGCAGTCCATGGACAGGGGACGAAAAACTGTTTTTT. Amino acids: CASSPWTGDEKLFF.

The rearrangement links TRBV6-5 to TRBJ1-2; D gene uncertain. Germline V gene data show CDR1 as MNHEY and CDR2 as SVGAGI. Trimming took off 10 bases at V and 4 bases at J, with 13 bases between the two ends. This CDR3 comprises 12 residues. CDR3: CATTGLGYGYTF. In DNA form, the CDR3 reads TGTGCCACGACGGGTCTCGGCTATGGCTACACCTTC.

The rearrangement joins TRBV3-1 (or the pseudogene TRBV3-2) to TRBJ1-1; no clear D. Between the trimmed V and J ends, which lost 6 bases and 3 bases, there was a span of 11 bases. The CDR3 covers 13 residues. The germline V gene has CDR1 LGHDT and CDR2 YNNKEL (reference sequence). CDR3 protein: CASSLQVDTEAFF. CDR3 coding DNA: TGTGCCAGCAGTCTCCAGGTGGACACTGAAGCTTTCTTT.

The V call is TRBV5-4, the J call TRBJ1-1, with D maybe TRBD1 (5 bases). V was pared by 0 bases and J by 1 base, with 7 bases between. This CDR3 contains 14 residues. CDR1 SGHNT and CDR2 YYREEE come from the germline V gene (reference sequence). CDR3 amino acids: CASSLAGGNTEAFF. CDR3 coding DNA: TGTGCCAGCAGCTTGGCCGGGGGGAACACTGAAGCTTTCTTT.

This clone was counted a few times. The genes are TRBV12-5 and TRBJ1-3, with 9 bases fitting TRBD1. The CDR3 contains 17 residues. The germline gives CDR1 LGHNT, CDR2 FRNRAP. V trimming: 5 bases; J trimming: 0 bases; junction bases outside the gene matches: 8. The CDR3 protein is CASGHRDRASSGNTIYF. As DNA, the CDR3 is TGTGCTAGTGGTCACCGGGACAGGGCCTCCTCTGGAAACACCATATATTTT.

This chain uses TRBV7-9 with TRBJ2-2; TRBD1 matches at 8 bases. CDR1 SEHNR and CDR2 FQNEAQ come from the germline V gene (reference sequence). The trim removed 11 bases at V and 5 bases at J, leaving 16 bases unmatched. The CDR3 spans 16 residues. The CDR3 coding sequence is TGTGCCTGGTATTGGACAGGGCGAGTTGAGACCGGGGAGCTGTTTTTT. Translated, it gives CAWYWTGRVETGELFF.

The rearrangement links TRBV7-9 to TRBJ2-2; a possible D gene is TRBD1 (6 bases). The CDR3 contains 15 residues. Trimming took 3 bases from V and 8 from J, leaving 16 bases between them. Germline loops: CDR1 SEHNR, CDR2 FQNEAQ (reference sequence). In DNA, the CDR3 is TGTGCCAGCAGCTTTCTTCAGGGGCTAGGGGGGGAGCTGTTTTTT. Translating it yields CASSFLQGLGGELFF.

V is TRBV11-2 and J is TRBJ1-3, with D unclear. The CDR3 has 13 amino acids. In germline, CDR1 is SGHAT, CDR2 FQNNGV. The V and J ends lost 0 bases and 6 bases respectively, with 6 bases between them. The CDR3 DNA follows: TGTGCCAGCAGCTTAGAGAGGGAAAACACCATATATTTT. Its protein is CASSLERENTIYF.

The genes are TRBV9 and TRBJ1-2; unclear D gene. Germline V gives CDR1 SGDLS, CDR2 YYNGEE. CDR3 length equals 13 residues. The V gene lost 3 bases and the J gene lost 4 bases, with 10 bases spanning the gap. CDR3: CASSAGAGYGYTF. The CDR3 DNA reads as TGTGCCAGCAGCGCGGGCGCGGGCTATGGCTACACCTTC.

The chain combines TRBV14 with TRBJ2-1; D is ambiguous. CDR1 SGHDN and CDR2 FVKESK come from the germline V gene. The ends were cut back, 0 bases at V and 12 bases at J, with 15 bases in the middle. The CDR3 has 14 residues. CDR3 loop: CASSQEFAGYRQFF. In DNA, the CDR3 is TGTGCCAGCAGCCAAGAGTTTGCAGGATATAGGCAGTTCTTC.